This is a list of T cell receptor beta chains from one sample in a study of beta chain features in type 1 diabetes. Clones were sequenced by immunoSEQ multiplex PCR, and TCRdb holds only the in-frame ones, with some missing. Of about 640,000 clones listed, around an eighth were seen once; the top ten hold roughly 0.12%. Input material: naive CD4+ T cells from blood. The receptors come from a man aged 25 to 45 with type 1 diabetes. Both conserved end residues are part of each CDR3. The D gene is left open where the match is weak. Clone size, where shown, is once, few, many, or a class for clones that have expanded.

D: TRBD1; size: -; V: TRBV19; J: TRBJ1-6; DNA: TGTGCCAGTATGATGGACAGGGGTAATTCACCCCTCCACTTT; CDR3: CASMMDRGNSPLHF
D: -; size: few; V: TRBV7-2; J: TRBJ1-1; DNA: TGTGCCAGCAGCCGGACCCCTGAAGCTTTCTTT; CDR3: CASSRTPEAFF
D: TRBD2; size: few; V: TRBV12-5; J: TRBJ2-3; DNA: TGTGCTAGTGGTTTGGTACTTGGGAGGGCGGCAGATACGCAGTATTTT; CDR3: CASGLVLGRAADTQYF
D: -; size: -; V: TRBV5-1; J: TRBJ1-2; DNA: TGCGCCAGCAGCCCAGCACGAGATGGCTACACCTTC; CDR3: CASSPARDGYTF
D: TRBD1; size: -; V: TRBV4-1; J: TRBJ1-4; DNA: TGCGCCAGCAGCCGGGGACAGGGGGCGGCTAATGAAAAACTGTTTTTT; CDR3: CASSRGQGAANEKLFF
D: TRBD1; size: few; V: TRBV11-2; J: TRBJ2-5; DNA: TGTGCCAGCAGCTTAGTTGGGACAGGGAGAATTTCGGAGACCCAGTACTTC; CDR3: CASSLVGTGRISETQYF
D: TRBD2; size: few; V: TRBV7-2; J: TRBJ2-1; DNA: TGTGCCAGCAGCCCTGGCGGGGGGCCGGGTGAGCAGTTCTTC; CDR3: CASSPGGGPGEQFF
D: -; size: few; V: TRBV30; J: TRBJ1-5; DNA: TGTGCCTGGAGTTCAGGGCCGCCCGGTCAGCCCCAGCATTTT; CDR3: CAWSSGPPGQPQHF
D: -; size: -; V: TRBV30; J: TRBJ2-1; DNA: TGTGCCTCAGCTAGAGGTGCGGGATCCTCCTACAATGAGCAGTTCTTC; CDR3: CASARGAGSSYNEQFF
D: -; size: -; V: TRBV6-5; J: TRBJ2-3; DNA: TGTGCCAGCAGTCCCGGTGGATTTCTCACAGATACGCAGTATTTT; CDR3: CASSPGGFLTDTQYF
D: -; size: -; V: TRBV19; J: TRBJ2-2; DNA: TGTGCCAGTAGTGTCGTGGGGGAGCTGTTTTTT; CDR3: CASSVVGELFF
D: -; size: few; V: TRBV7-2; J: TRBJ1-3; DNA: TGTGCCAGCAGCCGCGAGGTTGGAAACACCATATATTTT; CDR3: CASSREVGNTIYF
D: TRBD1; size: few; V: TRBV27; J: TRBJ2-6; DNA: TGTGCCAGCAGTCCGGACAGGGGGACATCTGGGGCCAACGTCCTGACTTTC; CDR3: CASSPDRGTSGANVLTF
D: -; size: -; V: TRBV7-2; J: TRBJ1-5; DNA: TGTGCCAGCAGCTTCCTGGGTCAGCCCCAGCATTTT; CDR3: CASSFLGQPQHF
D: -; size: few; V: TRBV28; J: TRBJ2-7; DNA: TGTGCCAGCAGTTTATCGGGGAGACAGTACTTC; CDR3: CASSLSGRQYF
D: -; size: few; V: TRBV14; J: TRBJ1-4; DNA: TGTGCCAGCAGCCGGCAGGAGGATGAAAAACTGTTTTTT; CDR3: CASSRQEDEKLFF
D: -; size: few; V: TRBV14; J: TRBJ2-2; DNA: TGTGCCAGCAGCCAGGGGGGCACGACCTCTCCCACCGGGGAGCTGTTTTTT; CDR3: CASSQGGTTSPTGELFF
D: TRBD1; size: few; V: TRBV5-1; J: TRBJ1-2; DNA: TGCGCCAGCAGCATCGGGACAGGGGATGGCTACACCTTC; CDR3: CASSIGTGDGYTF
D: TRBD2; size: -; V: TRBV6-5; J: TRBJ2-5; DNA: TGTGCCAGCAGTTACTCGGCGGGGGGGCAAGAGACCCAGTACTTC; CDR3: CASSYSAGGQETQYF
D: -; size: few; V: TRBV29-1; J: TRBJ2-5; DNA: TGCAGCGTTGAAGTCCTGCAAGAGACCCAGTACTTC; CDR3: CSVEVLQETQYF
D: -; size: -; V: TRBV11-3; J: TRBJ2-5; DNA: TGTGCCAGCAGCCGGGACGGCCAAGAGACCCAGTACTTC; CDR3: CASSRDGQETQYF
D: TRBD1; size: -; V: TRBV5-1; J: TRBJ1-4; DNA: TGCGCCAGCAGCCGCCATGGGGACAGGGATGAAAAACTGTTTTTT; CDR3: CASSRHGDRDEKLFF
D: TRBD1; size: few; V: TRBV7-2; J: TRBJ2-2; DNA: TGTGCCAGCAGCCAGGACAGGGGCGGCGGGGAGCTGTTTTTT; CDR3: CASSQDRGGGELFF
D: TRBD2; size: -; V: TRBV9; J: TRBJ2-1; DNA: TGTGCCAGCAGCTATGAAGGGACTAGCTCTGGCAATGAGCAGTTCTTC; CDR3: CASSYEGTSSGNEQFF
D: -; size: -; V: TRBV4-3; J: TRBJ1-2; DNA: TGCGCCAGCAGCAGCGGTTTAGGGAACTATGGCTACACCTTC; CDR3: CASSSGLGNYGYTF
D: -; size: once; V: TRBV28; J: TRBJ1-5; DNA: TGTGCCAGCAGAGGAAGCAGGGGACGATATAGCAATCAGCCCCAGCATTTT; CDR3: CASRGSRGRYSNQPQHF
D: TRBD1; size: few; V: TRBV5-4; J: TRBJ1-4; DNA: TGTGCCAGCAGCCGGACAGGGGCAAATGAAAAACTGTTTTTT; CDR3: CASSRTGANEKLFF
D: -; size: -; V: TRBV4-1; J: TRBJ1-4; DNA: TGCGCCAGCAGCCACCTACAGCGGGCGGATGAAAAACTGTTTTTT; CDR3: CASSHLQRADEKLFF
D: TRBD1; size: -; V: TRBV19; J: TRBJ2-1; DNA: TGTGCCAGTAGTATAGTAACAGGGGGTCCGAGCGAGCAGTTCTTC; CDR3: CASSIVTGGPSEQFF
D: -; size: -; V: TRBV5-1; J: TRBJ2-3; DNA: TGCGCCAGCAGCCCGGGACGAAACACAGATACGCAGTATTTT; CDR3: CASSPGRNTDTQYF
D: TRBD1; size: few; V: TRBV7-2; J: TRBJ2-3; DNA: TGTGCCAGCAGCTTAGCTCAGGGGGCCGGCACAGATACGCAGTATTTT; CDR3: CASSLAQGAGTDTQYF
D: -; size: -; V: TRBV7-2; J: TRBJ2-3; DNA: TGTGCCAGCAGCTCCACCGGGCCCCCAGGGCAGTATACGCAGTATTTT; CDR3: CASSSTGPPGQYTQYF
D: -; size: -; V: TRBV30; J: TRBJ1-4; DNA: TGTGCCTGGAGTGTAAGAGCCGGTGCAACTAATGAAAAACTGTTTTTT; CDR3: CAWSVRAGATNEKLFF
D: -; size: -; V: TRBV5-4; J: TRBJ2-5; DNA: TGTGCCAGCAGCTTGGGCCTTAGAGAAGAGACCCAGTACTTC; CDR3: CASSLGLREETQYF
D: TRBD1; size: few; V: TRBV9; J: TRBJ1-3; DNA: TGTGCCAGCAGCGCACCAAACGGGACAGCACAGTTTGGAAACACCATATATTTT; CDR3: CASSAPNGTAQFGNTIYF
D: -; size: few; V: TRBV28; J: TRBJ2-1; DNA: TGTGCCAGCAGTTTAGAGGGCGAGCAGTTCTTC; CDR3: CASSLEGEQFF
D: TRBD1; size: few; V: TRBV6-1; J: TRBJ2-7; DNA: TGTGCCAGCAGGGTCGGGACAGAGACCTCCTACGAGCAGTACTTC; CDR3: CASRVGTETSYEQYF
D: -; size: -; V: TRBV29-1; J: TRBJ1-1; DNA: TGCAGCGTTAGAGCAGGGCCTGTTAGCACTGAAGCTTTCTTT; CDR3: CSVRAGPVSTEAFF
D: -; size: many; V: TRBV10-3; J: TRBJ2-2; DNA: TGTGCCATCAGTGTGACGGCCGGGGAGCTGTTTTTT; CDR3: CAISVTAGELFF
D: TRBD1; size: few; V: TRBV28; J: TRBJ2-5; DNA: TGTGCCAGCCGGGACAGCCAAGAGACCCAGTACTTC; CDR3: CASRDSQETQYF
D: -; size: few; V: TRBV25-1; J: TRBJ2-3; DNA: TGTGCCAGCCAAAAACAGGCCGGGACCCGCACAGATACGCAGTATTTT; CDR3: CASQKQAGTRTDTQYF
D: -; size: few; V: TRBV5-4; J: TRBJ2-3; DNA: TGTGCCAGCAGCTTGGTTGGGGCAGATACGCAGTATTTT; CDR3: CASSLVGADTQYF
D: -; size: few; V: TRBV18; J: TRBJ2-7; DNA: TGTGCCAGCACCCCGGGACGGACCTACGAGCAGTACTTC; CDR3: CASTPGRTYEQYF
D: -; size: few; V: TRBV9; J: TRBJ1-1; DNA: TGTGCCAGCAGCGTATCAGGAGGAAACACTGAAGCTTTCTTT; CDR3: CASSVSGGNTEAFF
D: TRBD2; size: -; V: TRBV6-5; J: TRBJ2-2; DNA: TGTGCCAGCAGGCCGGGACTAGCGGGGACCGGGGAGCTGTTTTTT; CDR3: CASRPGLAGTGELFF
D: TRBD2; size: -; V: TRBV4-3; J: TRBJ2-5; DNA: TGCGCCAGCAGCCAAGTAGGGACTAGCGGGGCACAAGAGACCCAGTACTTC; CDR3: CASSQVGTSGAQETQYF
D: -; size: few; V: TRBV4-3; J: TRBJ2-7; DNA: TGCGCCAGCAGCCAGTACGGCGGGGCCAGCTCCTACGAGCAGTACTTC; CDR3: CASSQYGGASSYEQYF
D: TRBD1; size: -; V: TRBV7-9; J: TRBJ1-6; DNA: TGTGCCAGCAGCATATGGACAGGCGGGGGATCACCCCTCCACTTT; CDR3: CASSIWTGGGSPLHF
D: -; size: -; V: TRBV28; J: TRBJ2-5; DNA: TGTGCCAGCAGTGTTCGGGGTGGGACCCAGTACTTC; CDR3: CASSVRGGTQYF
D: TRBD1; size: -; V: TRBV27; J: TRBJ2-1; DNA: TGTGCCAGCAGTCCCACGGGACAGGGGCACAATGAGCAGTTCTTC; CDR3: CASSPTGQGHNEQFF
D: TRBD1; size: few; V: TRBV30; J: TRBJ2-7; DNA: TGTGCCTGGAGGGCTGTGACAGGGTCCTACGAGCAGTACTTC; CDR3: CAWRAVTGSYEQYF
D: -; size: few; V: TRBV5-1; J: TRBJ2-5; DNA: TGCGCCAGCAGCTACTCGGGACCGGCCGGGGAGACCCAGTACTTC; CDR3: CASSYSGPAGETQYF
D: TRBD1; size: few; V: TRBV18; J: TRBJ2-7; DNA: TGTGCCAGCTCACCGGGACAGGCGAGCTCCTACGAGCAGTACTTC; CDR3: CASSPGQASSYEQYF
D: TRBD2; size: few; V: TRBV14; J: TRBJ2-1; DNA: TGTGCCAGCAGCCAAGATTCCTCTGGACTAGCGGGGGGTCTATACAATGAGCAGTTCTTC; CDR3: CASSQDSSGLAGGLYNEQFF
D: -; size: -; V: TRBV19; J: TRBJ2-2; DNA: TGTGCCAGTAGTCAGCTAGGCGGCAACACCGGGGAGCTGTTTTTT; CDR3: CASSQLGGNTGELFF
D: -; size: -; V: TRBV28; J: TRBJ2-7; DNA: TGTGCCAGCAGTCCCCCCTCCCCCGGAGGCGAGCAGTACTTC; CDR3: CASSPPSPGGEQYF